The entry that follows covers one T cell receptor beta chain sequence. The V gene's germline CDR1 is SGDLS and CDR2 YYNGEE. V dropped 0 bases and J dropped 4 bases, with 15 bases sitting between them. The CDR3 length is 16 residues. Method: immunoSEQ multiplex PCR; TCRdb's copy keeps in-frame clones and lacks some. The sample gives roughly 250,000 clones, around nine tenths of which show up once; roughly 1.7% is in the top ten. The entry originates in a study of blood T cell repertoires in COVID-19. The source of this sequence is a woman in her forties or fifties who had recovered from COVID-19. The sequencing sample was made of PBMCs or T cells enriched from blood (not recorded which). The chain couples TRBV9 to TRBJ2-3; TRBD2 might be the D (6 bases). The CDR3 nucleotides read TGTGCCAGCAGCGTAGTGGAGGGAACCACTTCAGATACGCAGTATTTT. It encodes CASSVVEGTTSDTQYF.